This TCR beta chain originates from a study of T cell responses to AZD1222 COVID-19 vaccine. Findings and caveats of the study: Vaccination with two AZD1222 doses was followed by a rise in Spike-specific TCR breadth and depth. A mostly white British donor set with more females was recruited, and clonal diversity was possibly underestimated. Reports say nearly half of spike-specific TCRs go after unmutated variant regions. Repertoires in all cases were sampled only once the peak T cell response had passed.

A word on this clone: Its antigen is unidentified.

Clones were read by immunoSEQ multiplex PCR, and TCRdb kept only the in-frame ones, dropping some. The table shows 150,000 to 200,000 clones, with about 86% occurring only once. Germline loops: CDR1 SEHNR, CDR2 FQNEAQ (reference sequence). With 3 bases removed from V and 4 bases from J, the gap between germline ends came to 10 bases. This CDR3 contains 13 residues. This specimen was peripheral blood, taken 28 days after the second AZD1222 dose. The chain recombines TRBV7-9 with TRBJ2-7, with D perhaps TRBD2 (7 bases). The sequence derives from an adult who received the AZD1222 COVID-19 vaccine. CDR3 amino acids: CASSFGGLYEQYF. CDR3 DNA: TGTGCCAGCAGCTTCGGGGGGCTGTACGAGCAGTACTTC.